These T cell receptor beta chains were read from a single sample in a study of regulatory T cells in long-lasting Graves disease. TCRdb independently ran MiXCR on the multiplex PCR reads; one entry per CDR3 protein. The table lists 400,000 to 600,000 distinct CDR3 sequences, 20% to 25% of them singletons. Sequencing used peripheral blood mononuclear cells (PBMCs), obtained when the disease was refractory, from a patient treated with antithyroid drugs. These receptor sequences come from a female donor with Graves disease. CDR3s include the opening cysteine and the closing phenylalanine or tryptophan. The D gene is left open where the match is weak. Rows may omit the clone size; those that give it use once, few, many or a size class.

cdr3_aa: CASSPPVGVQETQYF
cdr3_nt: TGTGCCAGCAGTCCTCCGGTGGGGGTTCAAGAGACCCAGTACTTC
d_call: NA
j_call: TRBJ2-5
cdr3_length: 15
clone_size: many
v_call: TRBV28

cdr3_aa: CASSEAPPRRVWGYGYTF
cdr3_nt: TGTGCCAGCAGTGAAGCGCCGCCTCGTAGGGTATGGGGATATGGCTACACCTTC
d_call: NA
j_call: TRBJ1-2
cdr3_length: 18
clone_size: many
v_call: TRBV6-1

cdr3_aa: CSAGGGFGTEAFF
cdr3_nt: TGCAGCGCCGGTGGGGGTTTCGGCACTGAAGCTTTCTTT
d_call: NA
j_call: TRBJ1-1
cdr3_length: 13
clone_size: few
v_call: TRBV29-1

cdr3_aa: CSARTGFDPYEQYF
cdr3_nt: TGCAGTGCTCGCACAGGGTTTGACCCCTACGAGCAGTACTTC
d_call: NA
j_call: TRBJ2-7
cdr3_length: 14
clone_size: few
v_call: TRBV20-1

cdr3_aa: CASSYRNSGNTIYF
cdr3_nt: TGTGCCAGCAGCTACAGGAACTCTGGAAACACCATATATTTT
d_call: NA
j_call: TRBJ1-3
cdr3_length: 14
clone_size: few
v_call: TRBV7-9

cdr3_aa: CASSFGGFYSYEQYF
cdr3_nt: TGTGCCAGCAGCTTTGGGGGTTTCTACTCCTACGAGCAGTACTTC
d_call: NA
j_call: TRBJ2-7
cdr3_length: 15
clone_size: medium-sized
v_call: TRBV12-3/TRBV12-4

cdr3_aa: CASSARDSRNSPLHF
cdr3_nt: TGTGCCAGCAGCGCAAGGGACAGCAGAAACTCACCCCTCCACTTT
d_call: TRBD1
j_call: TRBJ1-6
cdr3_length: 15
clone_size: many
v_call: TRBV7-2

cdr3_aa: CASSLSPRTGNTIYF
cdr3_nt: TGCGCCAGCAGCTTGAGCCCCAGAACTGGAAACACCATATATTTT
d_call: NA
j_call: TRBJ1-3
cdr3_length: 15
clone_size: few
v_call: TRBV5-1

cdr3_aa: CSVDSGSGETQYF
cdr3_nt: TGCAGCGTTGATTCCGGGAGTGGGGAGACCCAGTACTTC
d_call: NA
j_call: TRBJ2-5
cdr3_length: 13
clone_size: NA
v_call: TRBV29-1

cdr3_aa: CASSTTHRAFF
cdr3_nt: TGTGCCAGTAGTACCACCCATAGGGCTTTCTTT
d_call: NA
j_call: TRBJ1-1
cdr3_length: 11
clone_size: NA
v_call: TRBV19

cdr3_aa: CASSSLREVGYTF
cdr3_nt: TGTGCCAGCAGCTCCCTCCGGGAAGTGGGCTACACCTTC
d_call: NA
j_call: TRBJ1-2
cdr3_length: 13
clone_size: few
v_call: TRBV11-2

cdr3_aa: CASSYSAAMNTEAFF
cdr3_nt: TGTGCCAGCAGTTACTCGGCAGCAATGAACACTGAAGCTTTCTTT
d_call: NA
j_call: TRBJ1-1
cdr3_length: 15
clone_size: many
v_call: TRBV6-5

cdr3_aa: CASSPLRAAGEQYF
cdr3_nt: TGTGCCAGCAGCCCCTTAAGAGCGGCGGGAGAGCAGTACTTC
d_call: NA
j_call: TRBJ2-7
cdr3_length: 14
clone_size: many
v_call: TRBV11-2

cdr3_aa: CASSSGTGEEETQYF
cdr3_nt: TGTGCCAGCAGCAGCGGGACAGGGGAGGAGGAGACCCAGTACTTC
d_call: TRBD1
j_call: TRBJ2-5
cdr3_length: 15
clone_size: once
v_call: TRBV5-5

cdr3_aa: CASRTSGRGLTYEQYF
cdr3_nt: TGTGCCAGTAGGACTAGCGGGAGAGGCTTAACCTACGAGCAGTACTTC
d_call: TRBD2
j_call: TRBJ2-7
cdr3_length: 16
clone_size: few
v_call: TRBV19

cdr3_aa: CASSSKRRWTGEHEQFF
cdr3_nt: TGTGCCAGCAGCTCCAAGCGGCGTTGGACAGGGGAGCATGAGCAGTTCTTC
d_call: TRBD1
j_call: TRBJ2-1
cdr3_length: 17
clone_size: NA
v_call: TRBV7-8

cdr3_aa: CATLEGLRETQYF
cdr3_nt: TGTGCCACCCTTGAGGGGTTGCGAGAGACCCAGTACTTC
d_call: NA
j_call: TRBJ2-5
cdr3_length: 13
clone_size: few
v_call: TRBV6-1

cdr3_aa: CASSFGEVYEQYF
cdr3_nt: TGTGCCAGCAGTTTCGGGGAGGTCTACGAGCAGTACTTC
d_call: NA
j_call: TRBJ2-7
cdr3_length: 13
clone_size: NA
v_call: TRBV12-3/TRBV12-4

cdr3_aa: CASSLIGGARGNTIYF
cdr3_nt: TGTGCCAGCAGTTTAATCGGGGGAGCGAGAGGAAACACCATATATTTT
d_call: NA
j_call: TRBJ1-3
cdr3_length: 16
clone_size: many
v_call: TRBV28

cdr3_aa: CSAPRVSGSTTYEQYF
cdr3_nt: TGCAGTGCTCCGAGAGTTAGCGGGAGTACAACCTACGAGCAGTACTTC
d_call: TRBD2
j_call: TRBJ2-7
cdr3_length: 16
clone_size: few
v_call: TRBV20-1

cdr3_aa: CASSSRTSGAQETQYF
cdr3_nt: TGCGCCAGCAGCTCCCGGACTAGCGGGGCGCAAGAGACCCAGTACTTC
d_call: TRBD2
j_call: TRBJ2-5
cdr3_length: 16
clone_size: few
v_call: TRBV5-1

cdr3_aa: CASSPAGVYSNQPQHF
cdr3_nt: TGTGCCAGCAGTCCCGCAGGAGTCTATAGCAATCAGCCCCAGCATTTT
d_call: NA
j_call: TRBJ1-5
cdr3_length: 16
clone_size: many
v_call: TRBV28

cdr3_aa: CASSLDLAGGGETQYF
cdr3_nt: TGCGCCAGCAGCTTGGATCTAGCGGGAGGTGGAGAGACCCAGTACTTC
d_call: TRBD2
j_call: TRBJ2-5
cdr3_length: 16
clone_size: few
v_call: TRBV5-1

cdr3_aa: CASSLGNSFSYEQYF
cdr3_nt: TGTGCCAGCAGTTTAGGGAACTCGTTCTCCTACGAGCAGTACTTC
d_call: NA
j_call: TRBJ2-7
cdr3_length: 15
clone_size: many
v_call: TRBV12-3/TRBV12-4

cdr3_aa: CASSSDYGTETSNQPQHF
cdr3_nt: TGTGCCAGCAGTTCCGATTACGGGACAGAGACGAGCAATCAGCCCCAGCATTTT
d_call: TRBD1
j_call: TRBJ1-5
cdr3_length: 18
clone_size: many
v_call: TRBV28

cdr3_aa: CSVGYTGELFF
cdr3_nt: TGCAGCGTTGGGTACACCGGGGAGCTGTTTTTT
d_call: NA
j_call: TRBJ2-2
cdr3_length: 11
clone_size: NA
v_call: TRBV29-1

cdr3_aa: CASSGVRRGPNTEAFF
cdr3_nt: TGTGCCAGCAGTGGGGTAAGAAGGGGACCGAACACTGAAGCTTTCTTT
d_call: NA
j_call: TRBJ1-1
cdr3_length: 16
clone_size: few
v_call: TRBV7-9

cdr3_aa: CSGSTGNEQYF
cdr3_nt: TGCAGTGGCTCGACAGGGAACGAGCAGTACTTC
d_call: TRBD1
j_call: TRBJ2-7
cdr3_length: 11
clone_size: many
v_call: TRBV20-1

cdr3_aa: CASSSGTSTEQFF
cdr3_nt: TGTGCCAGCAGCTCCGGGACTAGTACTGAGCAGTTCTTC
d_call: TRBD2
j_call: TRBJ2-1
cdr3_length: 13
clone_size: NA
v_call: TRBV7-9

cdr3_aa: CASSSPFLGISETQYF
cdr3_nt: TGTGCCAGCAGCTCACCTTTTTTGGGCATCTCCGAGACCCAGTACTTC
d_call: NA
j_call: TRBJ2-5
cdr3_length: 16
clone_size: many
v_call: TRBV7-9

cdr3_aa: CASSDLGAGTEAFF
cdr3_nt: TGTGCCAGCAGTGATTTAGGGGCTGGTACTGAAGCTTTCTTT
d_call: NA
j_call: TRBJ1-1
cdr3_length: 14
clone_size: NA
v_call: TRBV6-2/TRBV6-3

cdr3_aa: CASRREASSNQPQHF
cdr3_nt: TGTGCCAGCAGGCGGGAGGCCAGCAGCAATCAGCCCCAGCATTTT
d_call: NA
j_call: TRBJ1-5
cdr3_length: 15
clone_size: many
v_call: TRBV2

cdr3_aa: CASGQVGTGGNLYTF
cdr3_nt: TGCGCCAGCGGCCAAGTAGGGACAGGGGGAAATCTCTACACCTTC
d_call: TRBD1
j_call: TRBJ1-2
cdr3_length: 15
clone_size: few
v_call: TRBV4-1

cdr3_aa: CASSESQSPSGAVYEQYF
cdr3_nt: TGTGCCAGCAGTGAATCCCAGAGTCCCTCAGGGGCTGTTTACGAGCAGTACTTC
d_call: NA
j_call: TRBJ2-7
cdr3_length: 18
clone_size: NA
v_call: TRBV25-1

cdr3_aa: CASSPADVSYEQYF
cdr3_nt: TGTGCCAGCAGTCCGGCGGACGTCTCCTACGAGCAGTACTTC
d_call: NA
j_call: TRBJ2-7
cdr3_length: 14
clone_size: many
v_call: TRBV12-3/TRBV12-4

cdr3_aa: CASSDEQGARTEAFF
cdr3_nt: TGTGCCAGCAGTGACGAACAGGGGGCGCGAACTGAAGCTTTCTTT
d_call: TRBD1
j_call: TRBJ1-1
cdr3_length: 15
clone_size: many
v_call: TRBV2

cdr3_aa: CASSATLGDEQFF
cdr3_nt: TGTGCCAGCAGTGCCACCTTGGGTGATGAGCAGTTCTTC
d_call: NA
j_call: TRBJ2-1
cdr3_length: 13
clone_size: NA
v_call: TRBV28

cdr3_aa: CASSSRGSLSYNEQFF
cdr3_nt: TGTGCCAGCAGTTCCCGAGGGAGTTTGTCCTACAATGAGCAGTTCTTC
d_call: NA
j_call: TRBJ2-1
cdr3_length: 16
clone_size: NA
v_call: TRBV12-3/TRBV12-4

cdr3_aa: CASSLVTGARTGELFF
cdr3_nt: TGTGCCAGCAGCTTAGTAACAGGGGCGCGAACCGGGGAGCTGTTTTTT
d_call: TRBD1
j_call: TRBJ2-2
cdr3_length: 16
clone_size: NA
v_call: TRBV7-9

cdr3_aa: CASSFSSSDVPGELFF
cdr3_nt: TGTGCCAGCAGTTTCTCCTCCTCGGACGTACCCGGGGAGCTGTTTTTT
d_call: NA
j_call: TRBJ2-2
cdr3_length: 16
clone_size: NA
v_call: TRBV12-3/TRBV12-4

cdr3_aa: CASSLGDRSQYF
cdr3_nt: TGTGCCAGCAGTTTGGGGGACAGGTCCCAGTACTTC
d_call: TRBD1
j_call: TRBJ2-7
cdr3_length: 12
clone_size: once
v_call: TRBV28

cdr3_aa: CASSPDMEWNQPQHF
cdr3_nt: TGTGCCAGCAGCCCGGACATGGAGTGGAATCAGCCCCAGCATTTT
d_call: NA
j_call: TRBJ1-5
cdr3_length: 15
clone_size: NA
v_call: TRBV12-3/TRBV12-4

cdr3_aa: CASSPYNQPQHF
cdr3_nt: TGTGCCAGCAGTCCCTATAATCAGCCCCAGCATTTT
d_call: NA
j_call: TRBJ1-5
cdr3_length: 12
clone_size: many
v_call: TRBV27

cdr3_aa: CASSSDRTNYGYTF
cdr3_nt: TGTGCCAGCAGTTCGGACAGGACGAACTATGGCTACACCTTC
d_call: TRBD1
j_call: TRBJ1-2
cdr3_length: 14
clone_size: many
v_call: TRBV13

cdr3_aa: CASSLGTSGEEQYF
cdr3_nt: TGTGCCAGCAGTTTAGGGACCTCGGGGGAGGAGCAGTACTTC
d_call: NA
j_call: TRBJ2-7
cdr3_length: 14
clone_size: many
v_call: TRBV12-3/TRBV12-4

cdr3_aa: CASSYDRGMLEAFF
cdr3_nt: TGTGCCAGCAGTTACGACAGGGGTATGCTAGAAGCTTTCTTT
d_call: TRBD1
j_call: TRBJ1-1
cdr3_length: 14
clone_size: NA
v_call: TRBV6-2/TRBV6-3

cdr3_aa: CASSSGTDYTNEKLFF
cdr3_nt: TGTGCCAGCAGCTCCGGGACAGACTATACTAATGAAAAACTGTTTTTT
d_call: TRBD1
j_call: TRBJ1-4
cdr3_length: 16
clone_size: NA
v_call: TRBV2